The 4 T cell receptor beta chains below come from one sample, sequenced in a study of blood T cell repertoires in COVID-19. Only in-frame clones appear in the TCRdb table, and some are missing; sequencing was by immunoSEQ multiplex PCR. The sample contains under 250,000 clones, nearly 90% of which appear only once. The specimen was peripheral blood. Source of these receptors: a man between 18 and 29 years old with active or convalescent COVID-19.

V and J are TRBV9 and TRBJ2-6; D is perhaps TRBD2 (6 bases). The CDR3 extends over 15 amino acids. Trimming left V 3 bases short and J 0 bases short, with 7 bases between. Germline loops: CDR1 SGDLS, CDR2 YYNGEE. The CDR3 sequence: CASSATSSGANVLTF. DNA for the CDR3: TGTGCCAGCAGCGCGACTAGCTCTGGGGCCAACGTCCTGACTTTC. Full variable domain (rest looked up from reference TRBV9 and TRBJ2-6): DSGVTQTPKHLITATGQRVTLRCSPRSGDLSVYWYQQSLDQGLQFLIQYYNGEERAKGNILERFSAQQFPDLHSELNLSSLELGDSALYFCASSATSSGANVLTFGAGSRLTVL.

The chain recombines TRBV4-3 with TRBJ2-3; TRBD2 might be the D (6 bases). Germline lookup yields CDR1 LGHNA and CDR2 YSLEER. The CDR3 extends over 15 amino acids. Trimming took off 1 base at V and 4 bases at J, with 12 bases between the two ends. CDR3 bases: TGCGCCAGCAGCCAAGTCCGGACTAACGCAGATACGCAGTATTTT. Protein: CASSQVRTNADTQYF.

For the CDR3, the DNA is TGTGCCAGCACCCTGACTAGCGGGAAGTTCAATGAGCAGTTCTTC. It specifies CASTLTSGKFNEQFF. V and J are TRBV9 and TRBJ2-1; TRBD2 agrees at 11 bases. The V gene end was trimmed by 6 bases and the J gene end by 6 bases; junction bases not matched to a gene: 8. Germline V CDR1 and CDR2: SGDLS, YYNGEE. This CDR3 spans 15 amino acids. The variable domain in full, completed from reference TRBV9 and TRBJ2-1, reads DSGVTQTPKHLITATGQRVTLRCSPRSGDLSVYWYQQSLDQGLQFLIQYYNGEERAKGNILERFSAQQFPDLHSELNLSSLELGDSALYFCASTLTSGKFNEQFFGPGTRLTVL.

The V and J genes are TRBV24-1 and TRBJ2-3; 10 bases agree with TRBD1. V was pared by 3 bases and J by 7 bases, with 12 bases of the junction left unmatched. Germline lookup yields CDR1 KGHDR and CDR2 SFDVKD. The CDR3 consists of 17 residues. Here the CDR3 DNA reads TGTGCCACCAGTGATCAGTCTCCGGGACAGGGGATTTATACGCAGTATTTT. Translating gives CATSDQSPGQGIYTQYF.